These T cell receptor beta chains were read from a single sample in a study of CD8+CD57+ T cells in acquired aplastic anemia. TCRdb reanalysed the reads using MiXCR and keeps one entry per CDR3 protein. The data show roughly 200,000 distinct CDR3 sequences, 61% seen once. Input material: sorted CD4+, CD8+, or CD8+CD57+ T cells (not recorded which) from PBMCs. Receptors were obtained from a human donor in good health. Both conserved end residues are part of each CDR3. The order of the fields is D gene, V gene, clone size, J gene, CDR3 protein, CDR3 DNA. A D gene is named only where the DNA matches it firmly. Some rows have no size entry. The others give once, few or many, or a class for an expanded clone.

NA	TRBV7-2	few	TRBJ2-2	CASASAGAGELFF	TGTGCCAGCGCGTCGGCAGGGGCCGGGGAGCTGTTTTTT
TRBD1	TRBV7-8	NA	TRBJ2-5	CASSLGRDRGVETQYF	TGTGCCAGCAGCTTAGGGCGGGACAGGGGAGTTGAGACCCAGTACTTC
NA	TRBV12-3/TRBV12-4	NA	TRBJ1-4	CASSLRLNEKLFF	TGTGCCAGCAGTTTAAGATTGAATGAAAAACTGTTTTTT
TRBD1	TRBV2	NA	TRBJ1-2	CASNPDRVITNYGYTF	TGTGCCAGCAATCCGGACAGGGTTATCACTAACTATGGCTACACCTTC
NA	TRBV12-1	NA	TRBJ2-6	CASSHVGAGANVLTF	NA
NA	TRBV20-1	NA	TRBJ2-1	CSARQAFNEQFF	TGCAGTGCTAGACAGGCCTTCAATGAGCAGTTCTTC
NA	TRBV28	NA	TRBJ2-3	CASSSPGRGGTDTQYF	TGTGCCAGCAGTTCCCCTGGCAGGGGAGGCACAGATACGCAGTATTTT
NA	TRBV7-3	many	TRBJ2-5	CASRGNYLSKETQYF	TGTGCCAGCAGGGGGAACTACCTTTCAAAAGAGACCCAGTACTTC
TRBD1	TRBV7-2	NA	TRBJ2-2	CASSWDRREVGELFF	TGTGCCAGCAGCTGGGACAGGAGGGAGGTGGGGGAGCTGTTTTTT
TRBD2	TRBV7-8	many	TRBJ2-7	CASSLDLGRGYEQYF	TGTGCCAGCAGCTTAGATTTGGGGAGGGGCTACGAGCAGTACTTC
NA	TRBV5-1	NA	TRBJ1-1	CASSLDQTDANTEAFF	TGCGCCAGCAGCTTGGATCAGACAGATGCGAACACTGAAGCTTTCTTT
TRBD1	TRBV20-1	NA	TRBJ1-1	CSAFGQGRTEAFF	TGCAGTGCTTTTGGACAGGGGAGGACTGAAGCTTTCTTT
NA	TRBV20-1	once	TRBJ1-1	CSAIPAGTSTPGPF	TGCAGTGCCATACCGGCCGGGACGTCGACTCCAGGGCCCTTT
TRBD1	TRBV20-1	NA	TRBJ1-2	CSARDRPSNYGYTF	TGCAGTGCTAGGGACAGGCCGTCTAACTATGGCTACACCTTC
NA	TRBV5-1	NA	TRBJ2-1	CASSLRTALSSYNEQFF	TGCGCCAGCAGCTTGCGTACGGCTCTAAGCTCCTACAATGAGCAGTTCTTC
NA	TRBV7-8	NA	TRBJ1-2	CASSPEAGAVGYTF	TGTGCCAGCAGCCCAGAGGCGGGGGCGGTTGGCTACACCTTC
TRBD1	TRBV28	NA	TRBJ2-1	CASSSPTGGDEQFF	TGTGCCAGCAGTTCCCCGACAGGGGGCGATGAGCAGTTCTTC
TRBD2	TRBV20-1	many	TRBJ2-1	CSATDGTSGSYNEQFF	TGCAGTGCAACCGACGGGACTAGCGGTTCCTACAATGAGCAGTTCTTC
NA	TRBV10-1	few	TRBJ2-3	CASSERRDGDTQYF	TGCGCCAGCAGTGAGAGAAGGGATGGAGATACGCAGTATTTT
NA	TRBV20-1	NA	TRBJ2-1	CSARVIEQFF	TGCAGTGCTAGGGTCATTGAGCAGTTCTTC
NA	TRBV5-1	NA	TRBJ2-1	CASSLGVGVADNEQFF	TGCGCCAGCAGCTTGGGAGTTGGGGTGGCAGACAATGAGCAGTTCTTC
TRBD1	TRBV7-9	NA	TRBJ1-2	CASSLVETGQGRGYTF	TGTGCCAGCAGCTTAGTAGAGACAGGGCAGGGGCGTGGCTACACCTTC
TRBD1	TRBV2	few	TRBJ1-2	CASTTGAFRYGYTF	TGTGCCAGCACGACAGGGGCGTTTAGGTATGGCTACACCTTC
TRBD1	TRBV7-3	few	TRBJ2-5	CASSPGQGGQETQYF	TGTGCCAGCAGCCCTGGACAGGGAGGTCAAGAGACCCAGTACTTC
TRBD2	TRBV6-1	NA	TRBJ2-2	CASSDSAGGTGELFF	TGTGCCAGCAGTGACTCTGCGGGAGGCACCGGGGAGCTGTTTTTT
TRBD2	TRBV20-1	many	TRBJ2-3	CSARGTSGSLTANTQYF	TGCAGTGCTAGAGGGACTAGCGGGAGTCTCACGGCGAATACGCAGTATTTT
TRBD2	TRBV29-1	NA	TRBJ2-7	CSVDGLAGVYEQYF	TGCAGCGTTGATGGTCTAGCGGGAGTATACGAGCAGTACTTC
NA	TRBV7-8	NA	TRBJ2-7	CASSPSHDLYEQYF	TGTGCCAGCAGCCCCTCCCATGATCTCTACGAGCAGTACTTC
NA	TRBV14	few	TRBJ2-7	CASSQELVPIEQYF	TGTGCCAGCAGCCAAGAGCTAGTTCCCATCGAGCAGTACTTC
NA	TRBV29-1	NA	TRBJ2-7	CSRRVQGTTPSYEQYF	TGCAGCAGGCGGGTGCAGGGGACAACCCCTTCCTACGAGCAGTACTTC
NA	TRBV6-5	once	TRBJ1-1	CASSYYEGRTEAFF	TGTGCCAGCAGTTATTACGAGGGGCGGACTGAAGCTTTCTTT
NA	TRBV7-9	once	TRBJ2-7	CASSSSNTPGEQYF	TGTGCCAGCAGCTCCTCTAACACCCCCGGAGAGCAGTACTTC
TRBD1	TRBV20-1	NA	TRBJ1-1	CSATGQGAAEAFF	TGCAGTGCTACCGGGCAGGGGGCAGCGGAAGCTTTCTTT
NA	TRBV20-1	many	TRBJ2-1	CSALTGPSSYNEQFF	TGCAGTGCCTTAACAGGGCCAAGCTCCTACAATGAGCAGTTCTTC
NA	TRBV7-8	NA	TRBJ2-5	CASSSRVAQETQYF	TGTGCCAGCAGCTCCCGGGTAGCACAAGAGACCCAGTACTTC
NA	TRBV2	NA	TRBJ2-5	CASSARGNQETQYF	TGTGCCAGCAGTGCGCGGGGAAACCAAGAGACCCAGTACTTC
TRBD2	TRBV20-1	NA	TRBJ2-3	CSARGSSGTTTDTQYF	TGCAGTGCTAGGGGATCGTCAGGGACTACCACAGATACGCAGTATTTT
NA	TRBV20-1	NA	TRBJ2-1	CSASRGGGEQFF	TGCAGTGCTAGTAGGGGTGGTGGTGAGCAGTTCTTC
NA	TRBV20-1	NA	TRBJ2-5	CSAQDRVETQYF	TGCAGTGCACAGGACCGGGTGGAGACCCAGTACTTC
NA	TRBV6-2/TRBV6-3	many	TRBJ2-1	CASSSADDYNEQFF	TGTGCCAGCAGTTCGGCGGATGACTACAATGAGCAGTTCTTC
TRBD1	TRBV5-1	once	TRBJ1-1	CASSFQGGDTEAFF	TGCGCCAGCAGCTTCCAGGGGGGGGACACTGAAGCTTTCTTT
NA	TRBV24-1	NA	TRBJ2-7	CATSDTSYEQYF	TGTGCCACCAGTGACACTTCCTACGAGCAGTACTTC
NA	TRBV19	NA	TRBJ1-3	CATFFGTGNTIYF	TGTGCCACCTTCTTCGGGACTGGAAACACCATATATTTT
NA	TRBV7-2	few	TRBJ2-7	CASSLAGGSLNEQYF	TGTGCCAGCAGCTTAGCGGGCGGGTCTCTCAACGAGCAGTACTTC
NA	TRBV24-1	NA	TRBJ1-5	CATSDFREGGPQHF	TGTGCCACCAGTGATTTTAGGGAGGGAGGGCCCCAGCATTTT
NA	TRBV9	NA	TRBJ2-7	CASSVDPSYEQYF	TGTGCCAGCAGCGTAGACCCCAGCTACGAGCAGTACTTC
TRBD1	TRBV25-1	NA	TRBJ2-7	CASSAGTGDYEQYF	TGTGCCAGCAGTGCTGGGACAGGGGACTACGAGCAGTACTTC
TRBD2	TRBV5-1	NA	TRBJ2-7	CASSSTSGSAEQYF	TGCGCCAGCAGCTCCACCAGCGGGAGTGCGGAGCAGTACTTC
NA	TRBV30	NA	TRBJ2-3	CAWQPEDRGPDTQYF	TGTGCCTGGCAACCTGAAGATCGGGGCCCAGATACGCAGTATTTT
NA	TRBV4-3	NA	TRBJ1-5	CASTLEGNNQPQHF	TGCGCCAGCACGTTGGAGGGGAACAATCAGCCCCAGCATTTT
TRBD1	TRBV12-3/TRBV12-4	NA	TRBJ1-5	CASSLTGGHQPQHF	TGTGCCAGCAGCCTGACAGGGGGCCATCAGCCCCAGCATTTT
TRBD1	TRBV5-1	once	TRBJ2-3	CASSLARTGGNTDTQYF	TGCGCCAGCAGCTTGGCGCGGACAGGGGGCAACACAGATACGCAGTATTTT
NA	TRBV9	many	TRBJ2-7	CASSVVPSSYEQYF	TGTGCCAGCAGCGTAGTCCCGAGCTCCTACGAGCAGTACTTC
NA	TRBV29-1	many	TRBJ1-2	CSALTPTTRGYGYTF	TGCAGCGCCCTGACCCCCACCACGCGGGGCTATGGCTACACCTTC
NA	TRBV2	NA	TRBJ1-6	CASSGTWGSPLHF	TGTGCCAGCAGCGGGACATGGGGTTCACCCCTCCACTTT
NA	TRBV14	many	TRBJ1-2	CASSQGAGAYGYTF	TGTGCCAGCAGCCAAGGTGCAGGGGCATATGGCTACACCTTC
TRBD2	TRBV15	NA	TRBJ2-3	CATSRVGRGGDTRYF	TGTGCCACCAGCAGAGTAGGGCGGGGGGGAGATACGCGGTATTTT
NA	TRBV29-1	NA	TRBJ2-5	CSVAQKSETQYF	TGCAGCGTTGCACAAAAGAGTGAGACCCAGTACTTC